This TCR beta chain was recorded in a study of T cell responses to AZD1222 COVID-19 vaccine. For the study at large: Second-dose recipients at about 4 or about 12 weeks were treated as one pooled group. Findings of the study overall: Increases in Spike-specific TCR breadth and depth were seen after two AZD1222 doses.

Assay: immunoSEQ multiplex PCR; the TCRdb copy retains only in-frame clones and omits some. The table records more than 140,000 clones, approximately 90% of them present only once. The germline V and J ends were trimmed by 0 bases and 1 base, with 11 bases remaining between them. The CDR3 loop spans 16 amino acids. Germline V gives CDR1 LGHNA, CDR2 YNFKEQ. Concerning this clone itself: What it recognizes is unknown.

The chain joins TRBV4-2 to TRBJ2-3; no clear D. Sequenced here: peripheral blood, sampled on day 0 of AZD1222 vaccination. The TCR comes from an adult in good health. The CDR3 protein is CASSQESGPRTDTQYF. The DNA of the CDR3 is TGTGCCAGCAGCCAAGAATCGGGTCCCCGCACAGATACGCAGTATTTT.